Listed below are T cell receptor beta chains from one sample, sequenced in a study of low-dose radiotherapy and immunotherapy resistance in tumors. TCRdb ran MiXCR on the reads and lists one entry per CDR3 protein. Counted here are more than 85,000 distinct CDR3 sequences, more than 7.5% occurring once; the ten biggest clones make up around 0.97%. Specimen: PBMCs, collected before treatment. The receptors derive from a male donor with prostate cancer. CDR3s include the opening cysteine and the closing phenylalanine or tryptophan. Each record gives: CDR3 DNA, CDR3 protein, clone size, D gene, V gene, J gene. D genes are given only for firm matches. Clone size is shown for a subset of rows, as once, few, many or a class of expanded clone.

TGTGCCAGCAGTTTTCCCTTAACAGGGGGCGCTGAAGCTTTCTTT	CASSFPLTGGAEAFF	many	TRBD1	TRBV12-3/TRBV12-4	TRBJ1-1
TGTGCCAGCAGCTTGTTAGTAGCGGACCAAGAGACCCAGTACTTC	CASSLLVADQETQYF	many	.	TRBV5-6	TRBJ2-5
TGCAGTGCTAGTCCGGCTCCTGGCCAGCCCCAGCATTTT	CSASPAPGQPQHF	many	.	TRBV20-1	TRBJ1-5
TGTGCCAGCAGTGACACCGGGACAGGGGGCTTAAGAGCCAAAAACATTCAGTACTTC	CASSDTGTGGLRAKNIQYF	many	TRBD1	TRBV6-4	TRBJ2-4
TGCAGTGCTAGAGGCATTCTCGGGGCTAGCGCATCCTACAATGAGCAGTTCTTC	CSARGILGASASYNEQFF	many	.	TRBV20-1	TRBJ2-1
TGTGCCAGCAGGTTCAGGGAGTCCTACGAGCAGTACTTC	CASRFRESYEQYF	many	.	TRBV28	TRBJ2-7
TGTGCCAGCAGTTCCGCGCAGGGTCAGCCCCAGCATTTT	CASSSAQGQPQHF	many	.	TRBV6-2/TRBV6-3	TRBJ1-5
TGTGCCAGCAAAGGGACTAGCCCCACCGGGGAGCTGTTTTTT	CASKGTSPTGELFF	many	TRBD2	TRBV12-3/TRBV12-4	TRBJ2-2
TGTGCCAGCCCACCCGGGGATCCCACCGGGGAGCTGTTTTTT	CASPPGDPTGELFF	many	.	TRBV7-9	TRBJ2-2
TGTGCCAGCAGCTCGGACAGGGTTTCCTACGAGCAGTACTTC	CASSSDRVSYEQYF	many	TRBD1	TRBV7-2	TRBJ2-7
TGCAGTGCTAGGGATCTAGCGGCCGGGGAGCTGTTTTTT	CSARDLAAGELFF	many	TRBD2	TRBV20-1	TRBJ2-2
TGCAGTGCTAGAGGCCTAGCGGGAGGAGAGAACATTCAGTACTTC	CSARGLAGGENIQYF	many	TRBD2	TRBV20-1	TRBJ2-4
TGCGCCAGCAGCTGGGACTTGGGCGAGCAGTACTTC	CASSWDLGEQYF	many	.	TRBV5-1	TRBJ2-7
TGTGCCAGTAGTCTCGGGAAGGGGAACACCGGGGAGCTGTTTTTT	CASSLGKGNTGELFF	many	.	TRBV19	TRBJ2-2
TGTGCCAGCCGGGTGGCGTCGCGGACCGGGGAGCTGTTTTTT	CASRVASRTGELFF	many	.	TRBV6-1	TRBJ2-2
TGTGCCAGCAGTCATTCAGATACGCAGTATTTT	CASSHSDTQYF	.	.	TRBV5-4	TRBJ2-3
TGCAGTGCTAGAGAGTCAGCGCGAGAGACCCAGTACTTC	CSARESARETQYF	few	.	TRBV20-1	TRBJ2-5
TGTGCCAGCAGCCAGCGGGAGGCCGGGAATGAGCAGTTCTTC	CASSQREAGNEQFF	many	TRBD2	TRBV3-1	TRBJ2-1
TGCGCCAGCAGCTTGGACAGGGTGGAGATAGATACGCAGTATTTT	CASSLDRVEIDTQYF	.	.	TRBV5-1	TRBJ2-3
TGTGCCAGCAGTTTCGCAGATCTAGCCAAAAACATTCAGTACTTC	CASSFADLAKNIQYF	many	.	TRBV28	TRBJ2-4
TGTGCCAGCAGTTTATTGGCTAGCGGGAGAGAGACCCAGTACTTC	CASSLLASGRETQYF	many	TRBD2	TRBV27	TRBJ2-5
TGTGCCAGCAGTTTTTCCCAGGGGCCGCGGGGCTACACCTTC	CASSFSQGPRGYTF	many	.	TRBV28	TRBJ1-2
TGTGCCAGCAGCCAAGATTACCAGGGAACGGTCTACGAGCAGTACTTC	CASSQDYQGTVYEQYF	.	.	TRBV3-1	TRBJ2-7
TGCAGTGCTAGGAAGGAACTAGCTTCAAGGAACACCGGGGAGCTGTTTTTT	CSARKELASRNTGELFF	many	.	TRBV20-1	TRBJ2-2
TGTGCCTGGAGTCCCCCTGGAATCAGGGGCGGGAACACCATATATTTT	CAWSPPGIRGGNTIYF	many	.	TRBV30	TRBJ1-3
TGTGCCAGCAGCTTAGCAGGGGGAGGCACTGAAGCTTTCTTT	CASSLAGGGTEAFF	many	.	TRBV7-9	TRBJ1-1
TGTGCCAGTAGTATGCCGGTTAGCAATCAGCCCCAGCATTTT	CASSMPVSNQPQHF	many	.	TRBV19	TRBJ1-5
TGTGCCAGCAGCGTGTCAGCCTCCTACGAGCAGTACTTC	CASSVSASYEQYF	many	.	TRBV4-2	TRBJ2-7
TGCAGTGCTAGCCTCATGGGGGTTCTAGATGAGCAGTTCTTC	CSASLMGVLDEQFF	many	.	TRBV20-1	TRBJ2-1
TGTGCCAGCAGCCGGACATCGACGGGGACTAAAGAGACCCAGTACTTC	CASSRTSTGTKETQYF	many	TRBD2	TRBV14	TRBJ2-5
TGTGCCTGGAGTCACGGGGGCGGCCTGGGCGGCTATGGCTACACCTTC	CAWSHGGGLGGYGYTF	many	.	TRBV30	TRBJ1-2
TGCAGCGTTACGGAGGATGGTCAGGGGGGCTACGAGCAGTACTTC	CSVTEDGQGGYEQYF	many	.	TRBV29-1	TRBJ2-7
TGTGCCAGCAGTGCGAGGGGGCGATACAATGAGCAGTTCTTC	CASSARGRYNEQFF	many	TRBD1	TRBV6-8	TRBJ2-1
TGTGCCAGCAGTGACCGGGGACACGACCACGAGCAGTACTTC	CASSDRGHDHEQYF	many	.	TRBV6-5	TRBJ2-7
TGTGCCAGCAGCTTAGTGTCCTCCCCTGGGGCCAACGTCCTGACTTTC	CASSLVSSPGANVLTF	many	.	TRBV7-2	TRBJ2-6
TGTGCCAGCAGAGTCGCGCGGGACACTACCTACGAGCAGTACTTC	CASRVARDTTYEQYF	many	.	TRBV11-1	TRBJ2-7
TGTGCCAGCAGTTTACCCCGACAGGGGTTCGGGGAGACCCAGTACTTC	CASSLPRQGFGETQYF	many	TRBD1	TRBV28	TRBJ2-5
TGTGCCAGCAGTCCGTTTTCAGGGAGCTCCTACGAGCAGTACTTC	CASSPFSGSSYEQYF	many	.	TRBV6-2/TRBV6-3	TRBJ2-7
TGTGCCAGCAGCTTCTACAGCGATAATGAAAAACTGTTTTTT	CASSFYSDNEKLFF	many	.	TRBV7-9	TRBJ1-4
TGCAGCGTTGCTTGGACATTCGGCGGGGAGCTGTTTTTT	CSVAWTFGGELFF	many	.	TRBV29-1	TRBJ2-2